This is a list of T cell receptor beta chains from one sample in a study of blood T cell repertoires in COVID-19. Clones were read by immunoSEQ multiplex PCR, and TCRdb kept only the in-frame ones, dropping some. The table records 60,000 or so clones, more than 55% of them present only once. Sequenced input: PBMCs or T cells enriched from blood (not recorded which). The receptors were gathered from a woman in her sixties who had been exposed to COVID-19. Both conserved end residues are part of each CDR3. D genes are given only for firm matches. Some rows mark clone size as missing; the rest say once, few, many or name a class of expanded clone.

D: NA; V: TRBV3-1/TRBV3-2; size: NA; J: TRBJ2-3; length: 14; DNA: TGTGCCAGCCAATCTAGCTTTGTAGCAGATACGCAGTATTTT; CDR3: CASQSSFVADTQYF
D: NA; V: TRBV7-8; size: few; J: TRBJ2-7; length: 13; DNA: TGTGCCAGCAGCCCAGCCAGGATCTACGAGCAGTACTTC; CDR3: CASSPARIYEQYF
D: TRBD2; V: TRBV30; size: NA; J: TRBJ2-3; length: 15; DNA: TGTGCCTGGTCTGAGACTAGCGGGAGTAAGGGTACGCAGTATTTT; CDR3: CAWSETSGSKGTQYF
D: TRBD1; V: TRBV30; size: once; J: TRBJ1-1; length: 12; DNA: TGTGCCCTGGGACAGGCGAACACTGAAGCTTTCTTT; CDR3: CALGQANTEAFF
D: TRBD2; V: TRBV19; size: NA; J: TRBJ2-3; length: 14; DNA: TGTGCCAGTAGTAGCGGGAGGGAATCAGATACGCAGTATTTT; CDR3: CASSSGRESDTQYF
D: TRBD2; V: TRBV5-5; size: NA; J: TRBJ2-7; length: 15; DNA: TGTGCCAGCAGCTCCCCGGGAGGGAGTAACTACGAGCAGTACTTC; CDR3: CASSSPGGSNYEQYF
D: NA; V: TRBV11-2; size: NA; J: TRBJ1-6; length: 18; DNA: TGTGCCAGCAGCTTAGTATCGGCAGGGATATCCTATAATTCACCCCTCCACTTT; CDR3: CASSLVSAGISYNSPLHF
D: NA; V: TRBV15; size: NA; J: TRBJ2-3; length: 13; DNA: TGTGCCACCAGCAGACAGCCGGGGGATACGCAGTATTTT; CDR3: CATSRQPGDTQYF
D: TRBD1; V: TRBV5-4; size: NA; J: TRBJ2-1; length: 18; DNA: TGTGCCAGCAGCTTGGGGGCAGGGGGAGTTTTATATATGGATGAGCAGTTCTTC; CDR3: CASSLGAGGVLYMDEQFF
D: TRBD1; V: TRBV5-1; size: NA; J: TRBJ2-2; length: 15; DNA: TGCGCCACCAGAGTCGGGACAGCGAACACCGGGGAGCTGTTTTTT; CDR3: CATRVGTANTGELFF
D: NA; V: TRBV12-2; size: NA; J: TRBJ2-3; length: 14; DNA: TGTGCAAGTCGCTCGGGGTCGCCACAAGATACGCAGTATTTT; CDR3: CASRSGSPQDTQYF
D: TRBD2; V: TRBV29-1; size: NA; J: TRBJ2-3; length: 11; DNA: TGCAGCGTTGTAGTGGCGGGGGTGCAGTATTTT; CDR3: CSVVVAGVQYF
D: NA; V: TRBV7-2; size: once; J: TRBJ1-2; length: 12; DNA: TGTGCCAGCAGCTTAAACCAGGGGCCCCTCACCTTC; CDR3: CASSLNQGPLTF
D: NA; V: TRBV5-1; size: NA; J: TRBJ1-2; length: 14; DNA: TGCGCCAGCAGCTCCGGGACTGGCCAGTATGGCTACACCTTC; CDR3: CASSSGTGQYGYTF
D: TRBD1; V: TRBV12-3/TRBV12-4; size: NA; J: TRBJ2-3; length: 13; DNA: TGTGCCAGCAGTTCGGACAGGGAGGATACGCAGTATTTT; CDR3: CASSSDREDTQYF
D: TRBD1; V: TRBV9; size: NA; J: TRBJ1-2; length: 16; DNA: TGTGCCAGCAGCGTCTGGGGGACAGGGGGCTCCTATGGCTACACCTTC; CDR3: CASSVWGTGGSYGYTF
D: NA; V: TRBV11-2; size: NA; J: TRBJ1-4; length: 13; DNA: TGTGCCAGCAGCTTAAGTGGGAGGGAAAAACTGTTTTTT; CDR3: CASSLSGREKLFF
D: NA; V: TRBV11-2; size: NA; J: TRBJ2-2; length: 15; DNA: TGTGCCAGCAGCTTAGATCTCCGGAACACCGGGGAGCTGTTTTTT; CDR3: CASSLDLRNTGELFF
D: TRBD2; V: TRBV27; size: few; J: TRBJ2-1; length: 16; DNA: TGTGCCAGCACCAAACGGGCTAGCGGGACCAACAATGAGCAGTTCTTC; CDR3: CASTKRASGTNNEQFF
D: TRBD2; V: TRBV18; size: NA; J: TRBJ2-1; length: 15; DNA: TGTGCCAGCTCACCACTAGCGGGAGCTTACAATGAGCAGTTCTTC; CDR3: CASSPLAGAYNEQFF
D: TRBD1; V: TRBV6-5; size: NA; J: TRBJ2-5; length: 15; DNA: TGTGCCAGCAGCTGGGGACAGGGGGGAGGAGAGACCCAGTACTTC; CDR3: CASSWGQGGGETQYF
D: NA; V: TRBV6-5; size: NA; J: TRBJ2-5; length: 15; DNA: TGTGCCAGCAGATACGGAGGCGGGGTTAAAGAGACCCAGTACTTC; CDR3: CASRYGGGVKETQYF
D: TRBD2; V: TRBV27; size: NA; J: TRBJ2-3; length: 17; DNA: TGTGCCAGCAGTTTATTGGGACTAGGGAGGGGTCCAGATACGCAGTATTTT; CDR3: CASSLLGLGRGPDTQYF
D: TRBD2; V: TRBV27; size: NA; J: TRBJ2-7; length: 15; DNA: TGTGCCAGCAGTTTCGGGCTAGCGGGGACCTACGAGCAGTACTTC; CDR3: CASSFGLAGTYEQYF
D: TRBD1; V: TRBV6-2/TRBV6-3; size: once; J: TRBJ2-7; length: 17; DNA: TGTGCCAGCAGTTACAAGACAGGGACCCGACCCTCCTACGAGCAGTACTTC; CDR3: CASSYKTGTRPSYEQYF
D: NA; V: TRBV28; size: NA; J: TRBJ1-1; length: 16; DNA: TGTGCCAGCAGTTCGTCTATCAGGGGTAAAAACACTGAAGCTTTCTTT; CDR3: CASSSSIRGKNTEAFF
D: NA; V: TRBV4-1; size: few; J: TRBJ1-1; length: 15; DNA: TGCGCCAGCAGCCTAGACCCAGGGATGAACACTGAAGCTTTCTTT; CDR3: CASSLDPGMNTEAFF
D: NA; V: TRBV28; size: NA; J: TRBJ1-2; length: 11; DNA: TGTGCCAGCAGTCGTCGGGAAGGCTACACCTTC; CDR3: CASSRREGYTF
D: NA; V: TRBV7-8; size: NA; J: TRBJ2-1; length: 12; DNA: TGTGCCAGCAGCTTAGATTACGGTGAGCAGTTCTTC; CDR3: CASSLDYGEQFF
D: TRBD1; V: TRBV7-2; size: NA; J: TRBJ2-7; length: 16; DNA: TGTGCCAGCAGCTTAGCGGGGACAGGGGTAAGATACGAGCAGTACTTC; CDR3: CASSLAGTGVRYEQYF
D: NA; V: TRBV4-1; size: once; J: TRBJ1-2; length: 14; DNA: TGCGCCAGCAGCCAACCTCAGGGCGGCTATGGCTACACCTTC; CDR3: CASSQPQGGYGYTF
D: TRBD1; V: TRBV13; size: few; J: TRBJ1-1; length: 16; DNA: TGTGCCAGCAGCGCGGGACAGGGGTCCGGGGACACTGAAGCTTTCTTT; CDR3: CASSAGQGSGDTEAFF
D: NA; V: TRBV6-2/TRBV6-3; size: NA; J: TRBJ1-2; length: 15; DNA: TGTGCCAGCAGTTCACACGGGACAACCAACTATGGCTACACCTTC; CDR3: CASSSHGTTNYGYTF
D: TRBD2; V: TRBV28; size: NA; J: TRBJ2-5; length: 16; DNA: TGTGCCAGCAGGGACGGGAGCGGGGGGGACCAAGAGACCCAGTACTTC; CDR3: CASRDGSGGDQETQYF
D: NA; V: TRBV7-3; size: few; J: TRBJ2-7; length: 13; DNA: TGTGCCAGCAGCCTCTTCCAGGGAGGCGAGCAGTACTTC; CDR3: CASSLFQGGEQYF
D: NA; V: TRBV7-9; size: NA; J: TRBJ1-1; length: 11; DNA: TGTGCCAGCAGCTTAGCAGGGGTTGATTTCTTT; CDR3: CASSLAGVDFF
D: TRBD1; V: TRBV3-1/TRBV3-2; size: NA; J: TRBJ1-2; length: 18; DNA: TGTGCCAGCAGCCGCTCGGGAAGACAGGGGGCTACGAACTATGGCTACACCTTC; CDR3: CASSRSGRQGATNYGYTF
D: NA; V: TRBV20-1; size: NA; J: TRBJ1-1; length: 11; DNA: TGCAGTGCTACAAGACAGATTGAAGCTTTCTTT; CDR3: CSATRQIEAFF
D: TRBD1; V: TRBV11-2; size: NA; J: TRBJ1-2; length: 16; DNA: TGTGCCAGCAGACGCCGGGACAGGGAGACTAACTATGGCTACACCTTC; CDR3: CASRRRDRETNYGYTF
D: NA; V: TRBV28; size: NA; J: TRBJ2-2; length: 17; DNA: TGTGCCAGCAGTTTAAGAAGGGGCTATAAGTCGGCCGGGGAGCTGTTTTTT; CDR3: CASSLRRGYKSAGELFF
D: NA; V: TRBV3-1/TRBV3-2; size: NA; J: TRBJ1-5; length: 13; DNA: TGTGCCAGCAGCCAAAACATCAATCAGCCCCAGCATTTT; CDR3: CASSQNINQPQHF
D: NA; V: TRBV3-1/TRBV3-2; size: NA; J: TRBJ1-1; length: 13; DNA: TGTGCCAGCCGACTCCAGGGGAACACTGAAGCTTTCTTT; CDR3: CASRLQGNTEAFF
D: NA; V: TRBV27; size: NA; J: TRBJ1-1; length: 15; DNA: TGTGCCAGCAGTTGGGAGCGTGGTATGAACACTGAAGCTTTCTTT; CDR3: CASSWERGMNTEAFF
D: NA; V: TRBV9; size: once; J: TRBJ2-1; length: 16; DNA: TGTGCCAGCAGCGCCGGGACTCTAACGGCAATCAATGAGCAGTTCTTC; CDR3: CASSAGTLTAINEQFF